Below are 29 T cell receptor beta chains sequenced from a single sample in a study of blood T cells in healthy people across ages. The second PCR ran about 6 to 12 cycles with a sample-barcoded 5' primer and J-beta primers. TCRdb fed the 5' RACE reads into MiXCR, producing one record per CDR3 protein. The data hold some 640,000 distinct CDR3 sequences, with 49% observed a single time. The sample consisted of blood. All receptors derive from a woman aged 55 to 70 in good health.

This clonotype has more than one count but fewer than ten. The chain has TRBV7-9 and TRBJ2-5; D is possibly TRBD1 (6 bases). Trimming stripped 5 bases from V and 2 bases from J, with 21 bases between. Germline CDR1 SEHNR, CDR2 FQNEAQ (reference sequence). The CDR3 extends over 17 amino acids. The CDR3 nucleotides read TGTGCCAGCAGCATCTACCGGGACACCGTCCAACAAGAGACCCAGTACTTC. This translates into CASSIYRDTVQQETQYF.

The table lists this clonotype with a few counts. This chain uses TRBV7-3 with TRBJ2-4; 11 bases match TRBD2. Germline-derived CDR1 and CDR2 are SGHTA and FQGTGA. V shed 3 bases and J 6 bases; nucleotides not matched to a gene: 1. This CDR3 has 14 amino acids. The CDR3 DNA reads as TGTGCCAGCAGCTTGGGGACTAGCGGAAACATTCAGTACTTC. Amino acids: CASSLGTSGNIQYF.

This clonotype was detected a few times. The chain is built from TRBV4-2 and TRBJ1-4; D is unclear. Germline V lookup: CDR1 LGHNA, CDR2 YNFKEQ. The CDR3 extends over 12 amino acids. V lost 3 bases and J lost 4, with 3 bases in between. CDR3 sequence reads: CASSHLNEKLFF. Written as DNA, the CDR3 is TGTGCCAGCAGCCACCTTAATGAAAAACTGTTTTTT.

This clonotype was counted only a few times. This chain connects TRBV5-8 to TRBJ1-1; tentative D call: TRBD1 (6 bases). Germline V gene sequence: CDR1 SGHTS, CDR2 YDEGEE. The CDR3 has 14 residues. V was shortened by 0 bases and J by 3 bases, with 9 bases between the two germline ends. The CDR3 DNA reads as TGTGCCAGCAGCTTGGGACAGGCGTACACTGAAGCTTTCTTT. This codes for CASSLGQAYTEAFF. Complete variable domain (other parts from reference TRBV5-8 and TRBJ1-1): EAGVTQSPTHLIKTRGQQATLRCSPISGHTSVYWYQQALGLGLQFLLWYDEGEERNRGNFPPRFSGRQFPNYSSELNVNALELEDSALYLCASSLGQAYTEAFFGQGTRLTVV.

The V gene is TRBV9, the J gene TRBJ2-1; D remains ambiguous. V lost 4 bases, J lost 6 bases, and 14 bases lay in between. This CDR3 contains 14 residues. The V gene's germline CDR1 is SGDLS and CDR2 YYNGEE. Here the CDR3 reads CASSLYMDLNEQFF. As DNA, the CDR3 is TGTGCCAGCAGCCTCTATATGGACCTCAATGAGCAGTTCTTC.

Worth noting for this clonotype: It may be a read error: a sequence one base away is much more abundant. This chain connects TRBV28 to TRBJ2-7; 7 bases fit TRBD1. The CDR3 loop spans 15 amino acids. CDR1 is MDHEN, CDR2 SYDVKM, per germline. V lost 5 bases and J lost 0; bases outside the gene matches: 7. The CDR3 is CASSNRDSSSYEQYF. The CDR3 coding sequence is TGTGCCAGCAGTAACCGGGACAGTTCCTCCTACGAGCAGTACTTC.

This clonotype was picked up a small number of times. This chain joins TRBV6-5 and TRBJ2-3, with D maybe TRBD2 (5 bases). Trimming removed 7 bases at V and 0 bases at J, with 14 bases between. This CDR3 is 15 amino acids long. CDR1 is MNHEY, CDR2 SVGAGI, per germline. The CDR3: CASIPRGYSTDTQYF. The CDR3 region has the DNA TGTGCCAGCATCCCCCGGGGATATAGCACAGATACGCAGTATTTT.

The J gene is TRBJ2-1, the V gene TRBV7-2; D unclear. V was shortened by 0 bases and J by 0 bases, with 9 bases between the two germline ends. The germline V gene encodes CDR1 SGHTA and CDR2 FQGNSA. The CDR3 runs 16 residues. The CDR3 loop is CASSLAHVSSYNEQFF. The CDR3 DNA follows: TGTGCCAGCAGCTTAGCGCATGTAAGCTCCTACAATGAGCAGTTCTTC.

The CDR3: CASSQASGSSTGELFF. CDR3 nucleotide sequence: TGTGCCAGCAGCCAAGCTAGCGGGTCGAGCACCGGGGAGCTGTTTTTT. The chain has TRBV4-2 and TRBJ2-2; the match to TRBD2 covers 8 bases. CDR1 and CDR2 (germline): LGHNA, YNFKEQ. The CDR3 is made up of 16 amino acids. J was trimmed by 4 bases and V by 1 base; bases with no gene match: 5.

V and J are TRBV28 and TRBJ2-5, with TRBD1 matching over 8 bases. The J call is uncertain, as TRBJ2-7 better fits the DNA end. Germline loops: CDR1 MDHEN, CDR2 SYDVKM. The CDR3 contains 13 residues. The CDR3 sequence: CASSSPDRDEQYF. The DNA for the CDR3 is TGTGCCAGCAGTTCGCCGGACAGGGACGAGCAGTACTTC.

The J gene is TRBJ2-5, the V gene TRBV28; possible D gene TRBD1, 5 bases. CDR3 length: 15 residues. Germline CDR1 MDHEN, CDR2 SYDVKM. V was shortened by 4 bases and J by 4 bases, with 16 bases between the two germline ends. The CDR3 reads CASSYQGRTGETQYF. The CDR3 bases are TGTGCCAGCAGTTACCAGGGCAGGACGGGAGAGACCCAGTACTTC.

The V and J genes are TRBV4-2 and TRBJ2-3, with D uncertain. The germline V gene has CDR1 LGHNA and CDR2 YNFKEQ. This CDR3 region has 15 residues. The V and J ends lost 4 bases and 4 bases respectively, with 15 bases between them. DNA for the CDR3: TGTGCCAGCAGCCCCCCGGAAGGGAACCCAGATACGCAGTATTTT. This codes for CASSPPEGNPDTQYF.

V and J are TRBV28 and TRBJ2-4; 7 positions agree with TRBD2. This CDR3 is built from 15 residues. J lost 13 bases, V lost 3 bases, and 15 bases had no gene match. The germline V gene encodes CDR1 MDHEN and CDR2 SYDVKM. CDR3 sequence (DNA): TGTGCCAGCAGTTTGTTAACGGGAGGCCCTTTGGAGCAGTACTTC. As protein: CASSLLTGGPLEQYF.

The chain employs TRBV20-1 and TRBJ2-3; D is possibly TRBD1 (6 bases). Germline lookup yields CDR1 DFQATT and CDR2 SNEGSKA (reference sequence). The CDR3 covers 15 residues. Trimming cost V 6 bases and J 0 bases, with 16 bases left between them. CDR3 protein: CSARLGADSTDTQYF. The DNA of the CDR3 is TGCAGTGCCCGGTTGGGGGCTGATAGCACAGATACGCAGTATTTT.

This clonotype has just one count. This rearrangement joins TRBV7-8 to TRBJ2-7; D uncertain. CDR1 SGHVS and CDR2 FQNEAQ come from the germline V gene. The CDR3 has 12 residues. V dropped 0 bases and J dropped 6 bases, with 6 bases sitting between them. The CDR3 reads CASSLAPTEQYF. CDR3 nucleotides: TGTGCCAGCAGCTTAGCTCCCACCGAGCAGTACTTC. Full variable domain (outside the CDR3, taken from reference TRBV7-8 and TRBJ2-7): GAGVSQSPRYKVAKRGQDVALRCDPISGHVSLFWYQQALGQGPEFLTYFQNEAQLDKSGLPSDRFFAERPEGSVSTLKIQRTQQEDSAVYLCASSLAPTEQYFGPGTRLTVT.

This clonotype was observed a handful of times. The chain has TRBV7-2 and TRBJ2-3; possible D gene TRBD1, 5 bases. There are 17 residues in the CDR3. Germline V gene sequence: CDR1 SGHTA, CDR2 FQGNSA. V was cut by 3 bases and J by 1 base, with 17 bases left in between. This CDR3 is CASSFRGGSAGTDTQYF. CDR3 bases: TGTGCCAGCAGCTTTAGGGGCGGCTCAGCAGGCACAGATACGCAGTATTTT.

This clonotype was detected a few times. This chain joins TRBV4-3 and TRBJ2-2, with 13 bases matching TRBD2. CDR1 and CDR2 (germline): LGHNA, YSLEER. J lost 2 bases, V lost 4 bases, and 16 bases had no gene match. The CDR3 sequence is 21 residues long. The DNA for the CDR3 is TGCGCCAGCAGCCGAGATCTACCGGGACTAGCGGGACGTCCAAACACCGGGGAGCTGTTTTTT. This sequence encodes CASSRDLPGLAGRPNTGELFF.

The chain couples TRBV20-1 to TRBJ2-1; D unresolved. The CDR3 covers 12 residues. Trimming shortened V by 1 base and J by 8 bases, and 9 bases separated the two germline ends. Germline V lookup: CDR1 DFQATT, CDR2 SNEGSKA (reference sequence). The CDR3, as DNA: TGCAGTGCTAGAGGGATAGAGTATGAGCAGTTCTTC. Encoded protein: CSARGIEYEQFF.

The chain has TRBV20-1 and TRBJ1-2, with TRBD1 identical over 12 bases. The V segment lost 3 bases and the J segment 6 bases; nucleotides outside the gene matches: 14. CDR1 is DFQATT and CDR2 is SNEGSKA in the germline V gene (reference sequence). The CDR3 contains 17 residues. The DNA for the CDR3 is TGCAGTGCTAGTTCCCCGGGACAGGGGGCCCAATCGGATGGCTACACCTTC. The encoded protein is CSASSPGQGAQSDGYTF.

V is TRBV19 and J is TRBJ2-7; TRBD1 matches at 9 bases. The J call may be mistaken, given a closer DNA end match to TRBJ2-4. The CDR3 is 15 amino acids. Germline values: CDR1 LNHDA, CDR2 SQIVND (reference sequence). CDR3 DNA: TGTGCCAGTAGTCCCCGGACAGGGGTCAAAAACATTCAGTACTTC. Protein sequence: CASSPRTGVKNIQYF.

V gene TRBV6-5 combines with J gene TRBJ1-1; TRBD1 might be the D (5 bases). The V gene lost 1 base and the J gene lost 10 bases, with 16 bases spanning the gap. CDR1 is MNHEY and CDR2 is SVGAGI in the germline V gene. The CDR3 spans 14 residues. CDR3 DNA sequence: TGTGCCAGCAGTTACTACGCCCAGGGCCGGGGAGCTTTCTTT. Protein sequence: CASSYYAQGRGAFF.

Note on this clonotype: A junction end diverges from the germline sequence, so it may reflect a read error. V usage is TRBV5-1 and J usage is TRBJ1-2, with D hard to call. CDR3 length: 12 amino acids. Germline loops: CDR1 SGHRS, CDR2 YFSETQ. CDR3 loop: CAGSLLNSGYTF. The CDR3 DNA reads as TGCGCCGGCAGCTTGTTGAACAGTGGCTACACCTTC.

This chain links TRBV11-3 with TRBJ1-1, with 12 bases fitting TRBD1. There are 16 residues in the CDR3. The germline CDR1 and CDR2 sequences are SGHNT and YENEEA. Germline trimming cut 3 bases from V and 3 bases from J; bases unmatched to any gene: 5. The CDR3 spells CASSLGTGGADTEAFF. The CDR3 DNA reads TGTGCCAGCAGCTTGGGGACAGGGGGCGCGGACACTGAAGCTTTCTTT.

This clonotype was counted at least ten times. This chain joins TRBV6-5 and TRBJ2-1; weak D call: TRBD2 (5 bases). Per the germline V gene, CDR1 is MNHEY and CDR2 is SVGAGI. This CDR3 spans 16 amino acids. V was clipped by 2 bases and J by 1 base, with 12 bases between them. The CDR3 region has the DNA TGTGCCAGCAGTTACACGGGGTCACCGTCCTACAATGAGCAGTTCTTC. It yields the protein CASSYTGSPSYNEQFF.

V is TRBV7-2 and J is TRBJ2-7; D may match TRBD1 or TRBD2 (5 bases each). This CDR3 is built from 16 residues. Germline assignment: CDR1 SGHTA and CDR2 FQGNSA. Trimming left V 5 bases short and J 0 bases short, with 17 bases between. The CDR3 bases are TGTGCCAGCAGCATCCCCGGGCCGAGGGGCTCCTACGAGCAGTACTTC. The encoded protein is CASSIPGPRGSYEQYF.

The chain is built from TRBV12-3 or TRBV12-4 and TRBJ2-1; maybe TRBD2 (6 bases). Trimming cost V 6 bases and J 9 bases, with 18 bases left between them. The CDR3 totals 14 residues. Here the CDR3 DNA reads TGTGCCAGCAGGTCCCTGACTAGTTTTGGTGAGCAGTTCTTC. Amino acid sequence: CASRSLTSFGEQFF.

This clonotype came up a few times. The chain couples TRBV20-1 to TRBJ1-1; 7 bases are a match to TRBD1. Germline CDR1 reads DFQATT; CDR2 reads SNEGSKA (reference sequence). The CDR3 has 15 residues. With 4 bases clipped from V and 0 bases from J, the junction kept 8 bases outside the gene matches. CDR3: CSATGDRDLNTEAFF. The CDR3 nucleotides read TGCAGTGCTACCGGCGACAGGGATTTGAACACTGAAGCTTTCTTT.

The chain recombines TRBV6-6 with TRBJ2-1; TRBD2 aligns across 8 bases. This CDR3 is built from 14 residues. J lost 4 bases, V lost 7 bases, and 6 bases had no gene match. Germline CDR1 and CDR2: MNHNY and SVGAGI (reference sequence). In DNA, the CDR3 is TGTGCCAGCACCGGTGCTAGCGGGTACAATGAGCAGTTCTTC. Translated, it gives CASTGASGYNEQFF.

This clonotype was picked up a small number of times. The chain joins TRBV6-2 or TRBV6-3 to TRBJ2-7; D possibly corresponds to TRBD1 (6 bases). The CDR3 sequence is 15 residues long. Trimming removed 0 bases from V and 4 bases from J, with 13 bases in between. The germline CDR1 and CDR2 sequences are MNHEY and SVGEGT. The DNA of the CDR3 is TGTGCCAGCAGTTACTCGACAGGAGGACCATACGAGCAGTACTTC. It codes for CASSYSTGGPYEQYF.